One and the same sample provided the 20 T cell receptor beta chains below, sequenced in a study of PD-1 blockade in classical Hodgkin lymphoma. Data came from immunoSEQ multiplex PCR; TCRdb stores just in-frame clones and leaves some out. Of about 25,000 clones in the sample, 80% to 85% were seen once. Autologous stem cell transplantation was followed by relapse in every patient, and brentuximab vedotin exposure varied. The sample consisted of peripheral blood mononuclear cells (PBMCs), taken before the second cycle of nivolumab. The receptor source for this set is a human donor with classical Hodgkin lymphoma.

DNA of the CDR3: TGTGCCAGCAGTTACTCGATCACTAGCGGCAATGAGCAGTTCTTC. This gives the protein CASSYSITSGNEQFF. V is TRBV6-6 and J is TRBJ2-1; TRBD2 agrees at 8 bases. This CDR3 comprises 15 residues. The V gene's germline CDR1 is MNHNY and CDR2 SVGAGI (reference sequence). V dropped 0 bases and J dropped 6; count of bases not matched to a gene: 4.

The J gene is TRBJ2-7, the V gene TRBV6-1; 7 nucleotides agree with TRBD2. Trimming removed 3 bases from V and 3 bases from J; junction bases left unmatched: 2. The CDR3 is made up of 13 amino acids. The germline V gene encodes CDR1 MNHNS and CDR2 SASEGT. This CDR3 reads CASSDGLGYEQYF. DNA for the CDR3: TGTGCCAGCAGTGACGGACTAGGCTACGAGCAGTACTTC.

This sequence joins TRBV28 and TRBJ2-2; 10 bases line up with TRBD2. The trim removed 3 bases at V and 1 base at J, leaving 11 bases unmatched. From germline, CDR1 is MDHEN and CDR2 SYDVKM. The CDR3 consists of 19 residues. The DNA of the CDR3 is TGTGCCAGCAGTTTGTTTTACATCAGGACTAGCGGGAACACCGGGGAGCTGTTTTTT. Protein sequence: CASSLFYIRTSGNTGELFF.

The chain is built from TRBV10-3 and TRBJ1-2, with D possibly matching TRBD1 (5 bases). In germline, CDR1 is ENHRY, CDR2 SYGVKD. The CDR3 is made up of 15 amino acids. The V gene lost 3 bases and the J gene lost 3 bases, with 14 bases spanning the gap. The CDR3 loop reads CAISDLGPGDYGYTF. CDR3 nucleotide sequence: TGTGCCATCAGTGATTTAGGGCCGGGGGACTATGGCTACACCTTC.

V is TRBV7-9 and J is TRBJ2-1; TRBD2 matches 13 bases. The CDR3 sequence is 16 residues long. The V gene end was trimmed by 2 bases and the J gene end by 9 bases; junction bases not matched to a gene: 7. Germline CDR1 and CDR2: SEHNR and FQNEAQ (reference sequence). The CDR3 bases are TGTGCCAGCAGCTTACCCGGACTAGCGGGGGCCGGTGAGCAGTTCTTC. It codes for CASSLPGLAGAGEQFF.

J is TRBJ1-6 and V is TRBV18; TRBD1 matches at 9 bases. This CDR3 contains 16 residues. CDR1 and CDR2 from the germline V gene are KGHSH and LQKENI. V lost 2 bases and J lost 8; bases outside the gene matches: 7. The CDR3: CASSPSRQGGDSPLHF. CDR3 coding DNA: TGTGCCAGCTCACCATCAAGACAGGGGGGTGATTCACCCCTCCACTTT. Drawing the rest from reference TRBV18 and TRBJ1-6, the complete variable domain is NAGVMQNPRHLVRRRGQEARLRCSPMKGHSHVYWYRQLPEEGLKFMVYLQKENIIDESGMPKERFSAEFPKEGPSILRIQQVVRGDSAAYFCASSPSRQGGDSPLHFGNGTRLTVT.

This chain links TRBV3-1 (or the pseudogene TRBV3-2) with TRBJ2-7; D unresolved. This CDR3 region has 9 residues. Germline CDR1 LGHDT, CDR2 YNNKEL (reference sequence). Between the trimmed V and J ends, which lost 3 bases and 12 bases, there was a span of 6 bases. For the CDR3, the DNA is TGTGCCAGCAGCCACAGAGGGTACTTC. It codes for CASSHRGYF.

The chain joins TRBV6-5 to TRBJ2-5; 7 nucleotides line up with TRBD1. CDR3 length: 14 residues. V lost 5 bases, J lost 5 bases, and 8 bases stayed unmatched. CDR1 and CDR2 (germline): MNHEY, SVGAGI. DNA of the CDR3: TGTGCCAGCAGTCTGGGACAGTTAGCGGAGACCCAGTACTTC. Translating it yields CASSLGQLAETQYF.

V is TRBV11-3 and J is TRBJ2-2, with D possibly being TRBD2 (5 bases). Germline V lookup: CDR1 SGHNT, CDR2 YENEEA. The CDR3 spans 15 residues. V was clipped by 5 bases and J by 0 bases, with 10 bases between them. The CDR3 region has the DNA TGTGCCAGCAGCCCCCCGCGGGCGAACACCGGGGAGCTGTTTTTT. Protein product: CASSPPRANTGELFF.

This rearrangement joins TRBV9 to TRBJ1-2; no definite D call. The CDR3 runs to 19 residues. V was cut by 2 bases and J by 2 bases, with 25 bases left in between. Germline loops: CDR1 SGDLS, CDR2 YYNGEE. CDR3 residues: CASSVLHGLRGSRNYGYTF. DNA for the CDR3: TGTGCCAGCAGCGTCCTACATGGCCTAAGAGGGAGTAGAAACTATGGCTACACCTTC. The full variable domain, with the rest looked up from reference TRBV9 and TRBJ1-2, is DSGVTQTPKHLITATGQRVTLRCSPRSGDLSVYWYQQSLDQGLQFLIQYYNGEERAKGNILERFSAQQFPDLHSELNLSSLELGDSALYFCASSVLHGLRGSRNYGYTFGSGTRLTVV.

The V gene is TRBV7-9, the J gene TRBJ2-5; 7 bases fit TRBD2. This CDR3 contains 15 residues. Germline CDR1 SEHNR, CDR2 FQNEAQ (reference sequence). The ends lost 5 bases at V and 4 bases at J; junction bases unmatched: 10. CDR3 loop: CASSPGGGPRETQYF. The CDR3 DNA sequence: TGTGCCAGCAGCCCGGGGGGAGGACCTAGAGAGACCCAGTACTTC. The full variable domain, rest sourced from reference TRBV7-9 and TRBJ2-5, is DTGVSQNPRHKITKRGQNVTFRCDPISEHNRLYWYRQTLGQGPEFLTYFQNEAQLEKSRLLSDRFSAERPKGSFSTLEIQRTEQGDSAMYLCASSPGGGPRETQYFGPGTRLLVL.

The chain couples TRBV18 to TRBJ1-4, with a possible D match to TRBD1 (5 bases). The V end lost 3 bases, the J end lost 7 bases, and 12 bases lay between the germline ends. This CDR3 region has 14 residues. Germline V gene lookup returns CDR1 KGHSH and CDR2 LQKENI. DNA of the CDR3: TGTGCCAGCTCACCTACAGGCGACGGTGAAAAACTGTTTTTT. It is translated as CASSPTGDGEKLFF.

This rearrangement joins TRBV27 to TRBJ2-7; D gene uncertain. Germline values: CDR1 MNHEY, CDR2 SMNVEV (reference sequence). Trimming cost V 0 bases and J 0 bases, with 3 bases left between them. The CDR3 runs to 13 residues. CDR3 bases: TGTGCCAGCAGTTTATCGACCTCCTACGAGCAGTACTTC. Amino acid sequence: CASSLSTSYEQYF.

This chain uses TRBV18 with TRBJ1-1, with unresolved D. This CDR3 comprises 14 residues. CDR1 and CDR2 (germline): KGHSH, LQKENI. Trimming took off 2 bases at V and 1 base at J, with 8 bases between the two ends. The CDR3, as DNA: TGTGCCAGCTCACCATCAGAGACGAACACTGAAGCTTTCTTT. Protein product: CASSPSETNTEAFF.

J is TRBJ2-7 and V is TRBV9; no reliable D call. The CDR3 has 15 amino acids. V gave up 5 bases and J gave up 5 bases, with 20 bases separating them. Germline lookup yields CDR1 SGDLS and CDR2 YYNGEE. DNA of the CDR3: TGTGCCAGCAGTGGGAAAGGGTGGACCGCCGACGAGCAGTACTTC. Its translation is CASSGKGWTADEQYF.

In this sample, this clone turned up once. The V gene is TRBV5-1, the J gene TRBJ2-1; weak D call: TRBD1 (6 bases). CDR3 size: 16 residues. Trimming stripped 5 bases from V and 3 bases from J, with 18 bases between. Germline CDR1 reads SGHRS; CDR2 reads YFSETQ. In DNA, the CDR3 is TGCGCCAGCAGGTCAGGGGCTCGGAGTTTCTACAATGAGCAGTTCTTC. Amino acid sequence: CASRSGARSFYNEQFF.

This chain uses TRBV5-4 with TRBJ2-1, with D tentatively TRBD1 or TRBD2 (5 bases each). CDR1 is SGHNT and CDR2 is YYREEE in the germline V gene (reference sequence). V was shortened by 2 bases and J by 12 bases, with 18 bases between the two germline ends. There are 14 residues in the CDR3. DNA for the CDR3: TGTGCCAGCAGCTTAGGGGCCGGGACCGATGGGCAGTTCTTC. Residues: CASSLGAGTDGQFF.

This chain joins TRBV21-1 and TRBJ1-1. TRBV21-1 is marked as a pseudogene. This CDR3 is built from 14 residues. CDR3 DNA sequence: TGTGCCAGCAGCAAAGTGTTATTCGGGGGCGTAGCTTTCTTT. Protein sequence: CASSKVLFGGVAFF.

CDR3 sequence (DNA): TGTGCCACCCGACAGCCACTAGCCAAAAACATTCAGTACTTC. Translated, it gives CATRQPLAKNIQYF. The chain employs TRBV10-3 and TRBJ2-4; tentatively, D is TRBD1 (5 bases). V was cut by 10 bases and J by 0 bases, with 13 bases left in between. CDR1 ENHRY and CDR2 SYGVKD come from the germline V gene. This CDR3 contains 14 residues.

The V and J genes are TRBV5-4 and TRBJ1-1; D ambiguous. Trimming left V 0 bases short and J 7 bases short, with 10 bases between. CDR1 and CDR2 (germline): SGHNT, YYREEE (reference sequence). There are 13 residues in the CDR3. CDR3 in amino acids: CASSLVEGGEAFF. CDR3 DNA: TGTGCCAGCAGCTTGGTGGAGGGAGGTGAAGCTTTCTTT.